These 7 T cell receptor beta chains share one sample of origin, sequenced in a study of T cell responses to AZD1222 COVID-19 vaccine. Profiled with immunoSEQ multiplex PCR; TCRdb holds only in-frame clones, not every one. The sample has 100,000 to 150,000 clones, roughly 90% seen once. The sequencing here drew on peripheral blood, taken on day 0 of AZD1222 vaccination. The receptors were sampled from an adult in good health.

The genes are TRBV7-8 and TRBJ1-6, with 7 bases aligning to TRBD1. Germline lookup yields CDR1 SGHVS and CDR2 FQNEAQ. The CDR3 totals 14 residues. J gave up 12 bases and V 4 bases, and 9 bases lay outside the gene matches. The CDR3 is CASSYDREVQPLHF. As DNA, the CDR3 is TGTGCCAGCAGCTACGACAGGGAAGTGCAACCCCTCCACTTT.

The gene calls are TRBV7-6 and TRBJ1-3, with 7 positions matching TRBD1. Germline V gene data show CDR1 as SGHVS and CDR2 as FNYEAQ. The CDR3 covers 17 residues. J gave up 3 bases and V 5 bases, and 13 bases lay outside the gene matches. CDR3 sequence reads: CASSPLGQTGIGNTIYF. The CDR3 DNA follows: TGTGCCAGCAGCCCACTTGGACAGACAGGGATTGGAAACACCATATATTTT.

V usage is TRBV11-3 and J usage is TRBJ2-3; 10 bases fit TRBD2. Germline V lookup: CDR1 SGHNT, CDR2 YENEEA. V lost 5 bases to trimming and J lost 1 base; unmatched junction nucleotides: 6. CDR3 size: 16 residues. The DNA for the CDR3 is TGTGCCAGCAGCCCTCGGCTAGCGGGGGGCACAGATACGCAGTATTTT. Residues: CASSPRLAGGTDTQYF.

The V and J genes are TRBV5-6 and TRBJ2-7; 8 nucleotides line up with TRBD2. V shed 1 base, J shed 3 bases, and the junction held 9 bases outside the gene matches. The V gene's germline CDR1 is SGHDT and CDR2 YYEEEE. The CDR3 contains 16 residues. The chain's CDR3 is CASSLSVSGMYYEQYF. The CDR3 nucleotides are TGTGCCAGCAGCTTGAGTGTTAGCGGGATGTACTACGAGCAGTACTTC.

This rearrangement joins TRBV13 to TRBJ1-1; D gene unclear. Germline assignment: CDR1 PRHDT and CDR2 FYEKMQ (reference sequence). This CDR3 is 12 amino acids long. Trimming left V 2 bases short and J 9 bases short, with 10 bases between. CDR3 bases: TGTGCCAGCAGCTTAATCCGAGGGCAAGCTTTCTTT. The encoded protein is CASSLIRGQAFF.

The CDR3: CASSQSWGLGNEKLFF. The DNA of the CDR3 is TGCGCCAGCAGCCAATCTTGGGGGCTGGGTAATGAAAAACTGTTTTTT. The chain recombines TRBV4-3 with TRBJ1-4; weak D call: TRBD1 (6 bases). Trimming took off 2 bases at V and 4 bases at J, with 14 bases between the two ends. Germline V CDR1 and CDR2: LGHNA, YSLEER. This CDR3 has 16 residues.

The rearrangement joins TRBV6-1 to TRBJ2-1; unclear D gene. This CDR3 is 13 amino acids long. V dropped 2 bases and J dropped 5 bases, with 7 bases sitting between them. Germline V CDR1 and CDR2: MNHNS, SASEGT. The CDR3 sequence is CASSEWAHNEQFF. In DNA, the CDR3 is TGTGCCAGCAGTGAATGGGCCCACAATGAGCAGTTCTTC.